The TCR beta chain described here comes from a study of beta chain features in type 1 diabetes. Study-level background: No age, gender or cell yield differences were seen between patients and healthy donors.

The study reverse transcribed the entire isolated RNA, so it sequenced expressed TCRB transcripts. The data were produced by immunoSEQ multiplex PCR, yet TCRdb's version contains in-frame clones alone and is incomplete. The sample consists of about 400,000 clones, roughly 12% of them appearing once. All sorted populations exceeded 95% purity. Trimming removed 8 bases at V and 2 bases at J, with 11 bases between. The CDR3 length is 13 residues. Germline CDR1 reads ENHRY; CDR2 reads SYGVKD. This TCR was recovered from a man aged 18 to 29 in good health. The specimen sequenced was naive CD4+ T cells from blood. The chain uses TRBV10-3 and TRBJ2-3, with D tentatively TRBD2 (5 bases). Here the CDR3 reads CAIAVEDTDTQYF. The CDR3, as DNA: TGTGCCATCGCCGTGGAGGACACAGATACGCAGTATTTT.